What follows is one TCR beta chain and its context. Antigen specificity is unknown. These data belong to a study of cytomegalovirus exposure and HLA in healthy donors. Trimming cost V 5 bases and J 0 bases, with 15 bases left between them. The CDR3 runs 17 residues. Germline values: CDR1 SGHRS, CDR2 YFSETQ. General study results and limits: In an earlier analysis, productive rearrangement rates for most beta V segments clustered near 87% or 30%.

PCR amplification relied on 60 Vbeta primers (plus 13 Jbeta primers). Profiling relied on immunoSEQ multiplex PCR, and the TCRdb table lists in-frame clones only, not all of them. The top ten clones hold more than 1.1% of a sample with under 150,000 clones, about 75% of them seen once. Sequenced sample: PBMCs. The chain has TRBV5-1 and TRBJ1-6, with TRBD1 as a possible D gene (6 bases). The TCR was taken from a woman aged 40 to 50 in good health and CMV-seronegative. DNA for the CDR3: TGCGCCAGCAGGGGGGATACAGGGAGCTCCTATAATTCACCCCTCCACTTT. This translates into CASRGDTGSSYNSPLHF.